This T cell receptor beta chain was recovered during a study of cytomegalovirus exposure and HLA in healthy donors (TCRdb year 2017). Turning to the overall study: An earlier analysis of 587 of the donors reported about 300 Gb of sequence data and approximately 120 million unique TCR beta sequences obtained from approximately 180 million T cells. Besides the first cohort of around 700 subjects, a separate validation cohort made up of 95 to 150 different subjects was used. Every repertoire in the discovery cohort had been generated on one and the same sequencing platform. A few DR-DQ haplotypes were handled as single units for association and clustering because linkage in the cohort was strong. About 320 gigabases of sequencing data and 80 million or so unique TCR sequences were included in an early release covering roughly 600 HLA-typed donors. To study patterns of TCR occurrence, a later analysis re-analyzed previously published TCR beta repertoires from around 660 donors and added high-resolution HLA genotyping. On average, about 240,000 unique TCR beta nucleotide sequences were sequenced per donor among 300 to 500 genotyped donors of the cohort, with about 17% of those sequences being non-productive. Donor age, sex, ethnicity and CMV serostatus were collected together with the repertoire data. To predict cytomegalovirus infection status, the study brought together high-throughput TCR immunosequencing, statistical association of individual TCRs with disease status, and machine learning. The later analysis used no new phenotypic data to find candidate immune exposures, relying instead on TCR beta sequences and their occurrence across donors. Genome-wide SNP genotypes for about three fifths of the 666 donors were used in a later genetic analysis, which treated that subset as a discovery cohort. Among the approximately 400 genotyped donors, around 81% belonged to the genetic ancestry cluster associated with self-reported Caucasian donors. The study aimed to test whether cataloging public T cell receptors could reveal signatures of past pathogen exposure. HLA typing included class I and class II loci at four-digit resolution. In an earlier analysis of roughly 580 of the donors, high-throughput TCR beta sequencing was used to judge whether each TCR beta V gene segment behaved as functional or pseudogenic. The T cell repertoires of 700 or so subjects were profiled by immunosequencing and related to cytomegalovirus serostatus. Typing coverage differed by locus: A, B, C, DRB1 and DQB1 were typed in about 620-640 donors, DQA1 in around 500, DPA1 in around 610, and DPB1 in 472. Beyond this particular receptor, the publication reports: Because HLA typing was missing for some donors at each locus, association tests included only the typed subset. According to a later analysis, most CMV-associated TCR beta chains appeared to be HLA-restricted, and the HLA associations seemed to be driven largely by CMV exposure. Correlated functional status among segregating V segments might reflect linkage disequilibrium, but an unknown experimental factor could not be ruled out. Roughly 17 rarely observed V segments, including chromosome 9 orphons, were excluded from the earlier analysis of just under 600 of the donors because counts were too low. A cluster of highly shared sequence variants was judged likely to be a technical artifact of the sequencing pipeline. In a later analysis, HLA-associated TCR beta chains were found to be more clonally expanded and to have lower generation probabilities than equally common non-associated chains. Compared with the roughly 710-donor mean, donors in an Asian-associated ancestry cluster had fewer N-insertions in productive TCRs, according to a later genetic analysis. While some public TCRs were present in many individuals, most TCR sequences turned up only very rarely across donors. In a later genetic analysis, a missense DCLRE1C variant was associated with V-gene and J-gene trimming of TCR beta chains, and the association was replicated in an independent cohort. In a later analysis, over 15,000 TCR beta sequences were associated with specific HLA alleles at a false discovery rate of 0.05. When HLA alleles, especially DR and DQ, strongly co-occurred, TCR associations were difficult to assign to individual alleles. According to the authors, the approach could potentially be generalized to other disease states and immunological phenotypes. In vitro tests confirmed that a few of the cytomegalovirus-associated TCR beta chains recognize cytomegalovirus antigens. In an earlier analysis of roughly 560 of the donors, most TCR beta V segments were observed in productive rearrangements about 90% or about 30% of the time, broadly matching IMGT annotations. According to a later analysis, TCR association rates differed among HLA loci, with DRB1 alleles showing the most associated TCRs and HLA-C alleles showing the fewest. CMV serostatus was the only immune exposure information available for the cohort. A further reported finding was that TCR beta sequences accurately predicted the HLA-A and HLA-B alleles for most subjects in the first cohort. According to a later analysis, parvovirus B19, influenza, CMV and Epstein-Barr virus appeared linked to several top co-occurrence clusters. Presence/absence analyses assumed roughly uniform sequencing depth across donors, an assumption that may not hold. In this cohort, only TCR beta chains were sequenced, and detectable features were limited by the absence of alpha or paired-chain data. The classifier was reported to diagnose cytomegalovirus status with high specificity and sensitivity in both the original and validation cohorts. In the study, approximately 150 TCR beta chains were listed as associated with cytomegalovirus.

Libraries were prepared through the immunoSEQ multiplex PCR assay. A mixture of 60 forward primers for TCR Vbeta segments and 13 reverse primers for TCR Jbeta segments was used in the multiplex PCR. The CDR3 region of rearranged TCR beta genes was amplified from genomic DNA by a multiplex PCR assay. The amplified TCR beta libraries were sequenced on the Illumina HiSeq System as 87-base-pair reads. In the original analysis: A later analysis counted about 80 million unique TCR beta chains across the 670 or so repertoires, and approximately 11 million of these chains were shared by at least two donors. Raw reads were error-corrected and collapsed into unique sequences by a nearest-neighbor algorithm in which closely related sequences were merged to remove PCR and sequencing errors. To assign V, D and J gene segments, CDR3 sequences were aligned to IMGT reference sequences. For a sequence to be retained, a match of at least six nucleotides to both a V gene segment and a J gene segment was required. Rearrangements were called productive when the CDR3 lacked stop codons and stayed in frame with V and J; all others were non-productive. CDR3 was defined according to IMGT convention as the region running from the second conserved V-encoded cysteine to the conserved J-encoded phenylalanine. Sequences without an unambiguous match to a single V gene segment were excluded from the earlier analysis of about 600 of the donors. In an earlier analysis of approximately 610 of the donors, V segments were called functional above 56.7% productive rearrangements and were called segregating when the between-donor standard deviation exceeded 5%. To diagnose cytomegalovirus status from the catalog of TCR beta chain sequences, a statistical classification framework was built. V and J gene assignment, in a later analysis, came from comparing TCR nucleotide sequences with IMGT/GENE-DB human TR gene sequences. In a later analysis, CDR3 sequences and most-parsimonious VDJ recombination scenarios were assigned using the TCRdist pipeline. In a later analysis, each TCR beta chain was defined by its CDR3 amino acid sequence together with its V-gene family, and reads without a unique V-gene family were excluded. To address suspected cross-contamination and a sequencing artifact, a later analysis removed a few hundred highly shared, low-generation-probability nucleotide sequences. In a later analysis, a clonal expansion index for each public chain was calculated from normalized within-repertoire ranks of inferred template counts. In a later analysis, generation probabilities were computed with a VDJ recombination model fitted to out-of-frame rearrangements, and the resulting probabilities were checked against IGoR. In a later analysis, TCR-TCR, TCR-HLA and TCR-CMV co-occurrence was scored with hypergeometric tests, and a repertoire-size bias correction was applied to TCR pairs. In a later analysis, false discovery rates were estimated by permuting HLA or CMV assignments 20 times. In a later analysis, co-occurring TCRs were grouped using DBSCAN, with TCRdist sequence similarity added in when clustering inside HLA-allele-positive subsets. Co-occurrence clustering excluded repertoires with fewer than 30,000 or more than 120,000 public chains, plus five with anomalous nucleotide sharing. As stored in TCRdb, this immuneACCESS dataset retains in-frame rearrangements with V and J assigned. A fraction of the clones does not appear; measured against another copy, unresolved V genes explain less than half of the discrepancy, and the remainder lacks a known reason. The V and J calls and clone size were taken over from that table, and D and trimming were inferred from the DNA. Per the sample table, the count is 31,000 or so clones. The ten largest clones represent approximately 4.8% of the sample.

Turning to this clone: What antigen it recognizes has not been identified.

In total, 500 to 700 healthy bone marrow donors made up the cohort. At the time of sampling, every cohort member was nominally healthy, though immune exposures that went unrecorded were likely present. The donor tested CMV seronegative and was one of the 352 seronegative cohort members. A peripheral blood sample was collected from each donor, and TCR beta sequencing was performed on peripheral blood mononuclear cells. The Qiagen DNeasy Blood Extraction Kit was used to extract genomic DNA from the blood cell samples. Sequenced: PBMCs. The clonotype was recovered from a female donor in good health and CMV-seronegative.

The nucleotides are TGTGCCAGTAGTAGGGGACAGGGGGCTGGCACTGGGGAGCTGTTTTTT. Translated, this gives CASSRGQGAGTGELFF. The rearrangement combines TRBV19 with TRBJ2-2, and TRBD1 aligns with 12 junction nucleotides. The CDR3, from cysteine to phenylalanine, totals 16 residues. Only CDR3 DNA remains: 48 bases, in frame from the first base. The germline V end is reduced by 4 bases and the J end by 8 bases; junction bases left unmatched: 8. The CDR1 and CDR2 encoded by the germline V gene (reference sequence) are LNHDA and SQIVND.